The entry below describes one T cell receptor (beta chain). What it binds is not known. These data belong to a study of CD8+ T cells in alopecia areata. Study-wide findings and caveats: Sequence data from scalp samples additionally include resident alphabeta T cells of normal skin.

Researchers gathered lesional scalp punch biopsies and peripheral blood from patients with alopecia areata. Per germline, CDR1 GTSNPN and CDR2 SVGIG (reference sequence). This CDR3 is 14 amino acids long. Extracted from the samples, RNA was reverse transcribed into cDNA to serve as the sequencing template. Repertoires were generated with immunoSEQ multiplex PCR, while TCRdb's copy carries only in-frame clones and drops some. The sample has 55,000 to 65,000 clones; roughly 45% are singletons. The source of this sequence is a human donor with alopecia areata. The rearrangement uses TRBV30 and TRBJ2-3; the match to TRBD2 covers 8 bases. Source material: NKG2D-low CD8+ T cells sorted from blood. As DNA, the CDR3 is TGTGCGGGAGGACTAGCACCCTCCGCAGATACGCAGTATTTT. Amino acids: CAGGLAPSADTQYF.